This passage covers 7 T cell receptor beta chains from one sample sequenced in a study of blood T cell repertoires in COVID-19. Method: immunoSEQ multiplex PCR; TCRdb's copy keeps in-frame clones and lacks some. The sample yields fewer than 350,000 clones, around 84% seen once. The sample was PBMCs or T cells enriched from blood (not recorded which). All receptors derive from a woman in her 30s who had been exposed to COVID-19.

The rearrangement joins TRBV27 to TRBJ2-1, with D possibly TRBD2 on 6 matching bases. This CDR3 contains 15 residues. Germline V CDR1 and CDR2: MNHEY, SMNVEV (reference sequence). V was pared by 4 bases and J by 2 bases, with 12 bases between. The CDR3 DNA reads TGTGCCAGCAGTTATGACGGGAGACCCTACAATGAGCAGTTCTTC. Residues: CASSYDGRPYNEQFF.

The chain couples TRBV15 to TRBJ1-2; 8 nucleotides align to TRBD1. Germline-derived CDR1 and CDR2 are LNHNV and YYDKDF (reference sequence). This CDR3 is 16 amino acids long. Trimming at V came to 0 bases and at J to 2 bases, leaving 5 bases not matched to a gene. As DNA, the CDR3 is TGTGCCACCAGCAGAGATTGGACAGGGAGAAACTATGGCTACACCTTC. Translating it yields CATSRDWTGRNYGYTF.

The chain employs TRBV3-1 (or the pseudogene TRBV3-2) and TRBJ2-3; 8 nucleotides agree with TRBD2. Germline V gives CDR1 LGHDT, CDR2 YNNKEL (reference sequence). Trimming cost V 3 bases and J 2 bases; bases outside gene matches: 1. The CDR3 contains 14 residues. CDR3: CASSQRGDTDTQYF. The CDR3 bases are TGTGCCAGCAGCCAGCGGGGGGACACAGATACGCAGTATTTT.

This chain connects TRBV5-1 to TRBJ1-1; D is unresolved. Germline values: CDR1 SGHRS, CDR2 YFSETQ. Trimming took off 7 bases at V and 3 bases at J, with 13 bases between the two ends. CDR3 length: 13 residues. The CDR3 loop reads CASSTSSYTEAFF. The CDR3, as DNA: TGCGCCAGCTCCACCTCTAGTTACACTGAAGCTTTCTTT.

This clone occurred once. The V gene is TRBV10-3, the J gene TRBJ1-1; a possible D gene is TRBD1 (6 bases). The germline V gene has CDR1 ENHRY and CDR2 SYGVKD. There are 14 residues in the CDR3. V gave up 0 bases and J gave up 3 bases, with 8 bases separating them. The CDR3: CAISESYRDTEAFF. CDR3 bases: TGTGCCATCAGTGAGTCTTACAGGGACACTGAAGCTTTCTTT.

This chain joins TRBV29-1 and TRBJ2-5; 12 bases are a match to TRBD1. J lost 1 base, V lost 8 bases, and 8 bases had no gene match. The CDR3 runs 15 residues. CDR1 SQVTM and CDR2 ANQGSEA come from the germline V gene. This CDR3 is CSSKPGQGAQETQYF. CDR3 in DNA: TGCAGCTCAAAACCGGGACAGGGGGCCCAAGAGACCCAGTACTTC.

The gene calls are TRBV29-1 and TRBJ1-2; TRBD1 matches at 9 bases. CDR1 is SQVTM and CDR2 is ANQGSEA in the germline V gene. After removal of 3 bases from V and 4 bases from J, the junction contained 12 bases not matched to a gene. CDR3 size: 16 residues. CDR3 sequence (DNA): TGCAGCGTTGACTTAGGACAGGGGAAGTGGGGCTATGGCTACACCTTC. As protein: CSVDLGQGKWGYGYTF.